A selection of T cell receptor beta chains follows, all from one sample in a study of neoadjuvant anti-PD-1 for oral cavity cancer. The table came from immunoSEQ multiplex PCR; TCRdb's copy has only in-frame clones and leaves some out. The data contain about 68,000 clones, 80% to 90% of them singletons. Sequencing was performed on PBMCs, taken after nivolumab (anti-PD-1) treatment. Receptors were obtained from a person between 35 and 79 years old with oral cavity squamous cell carcinoma. Each CDR3 is given with its conserved first and last residue. The D gene is left open where the match is weak. Expanded clones are given a class, and other clones once, few, many or no size at all.

TRBV4-1,TRBJ2-7,-,-,TGCGCCAGCAGCCAAGGTTTAGATCCCTACGAGCAGTACTTC,CASSQGLDPYEQYF
TRBV5-1,TRBJ2-2,TRBD2,-,TGCGCCAGCACTATTAAGACGGGAGGGCCCGGGGAGCTGTTTTTT,CASTIKTGGPGELFF
TRBV5-1,TRBJ2-1,-,-,TGCGCCAGCAGCAGCCCCACAGGCCGCGCCTACAATGAGCAGTTCTTC,CASSSPTGRAYNEQFF
TRBV6-5,TRBJ1-1,-,-,TGTGCCAGCAGCTCAGTAGAGGGTGAAGCTTTCTTT,CASSSVEGEAFF
TRBV6-1,TRBJ1-4,-,-,TGTGCCAGCAGTGAAGGTCTGTCATACACCGAAAAACTGTTTTTT,CASSEGLSYTEKLFF
TRBV4-1,TRBJ1-5,TRBD1,-,TGCGCCAGCAGCCAAGGGGGGCAGGGGGCAAAGCAGCCCCAGCATTTT,CASSQGGQGAKQPQHF
TRBV19,TRBJ2-7,-,-,TGTGCCAGTAGTAAGCAGGGGGGCCTCTACGAGCAGTACTTC,CASSKQGGLYEQYF
TRBV27,TRBJ1-2,-,-,TGTGCCAGCAGTTTATCAGGGTTTGGAGGCTACACCTTC,CASSLSGFGGYTF
TRBV13,TRBJ2-1,TRBD2,-,TGTGCCAGCACCCTAGCGGGAGGAAACAATGAGCAGTTCTTC,CASTLAGGNNEQFF
TRBV5-1,TRBJ2-5,-,-,TGCGCCAGCAGCTTGGAAGTTGGGCCCTGGGAGACCCAGTACTTC,CASSLEVGPWETQYF
TRBV6-5,TRBJ2-3,-,-,TGTGCCAGCAGGGCGGACGGGACAGATACGCAGTATTTT,CASRADGTDTQYF
TRBV7-2,TRBJ1-3,-,-,TGTGCCAGCAGCTTAGTAGGGGGGCCTGGAAACACCATATATTTT,CASSLVGGPGNTIYF
TRBV27,TRBJ2-5,-,-,TGTGCCAGCAGTTTATGGGGGTCCAACCTCATAGAGACCCAGTACTTC,CASSLWGSNLIETQYF
TRBV5-6,TRBJ1-1,-,-,TGTGCCAGCAGCCCCAGGGTAGGCACTGAAGCTTTCTTT,CASSPRVGTEAFF
TRBV12-5,TRBJ2-2,-,-,TGTGCTAGTGGTTTGGGAACCGGGGAGCTGTTTTTT,CASGLGTGELFF
TRBV5-1,TRBJ1-1,-,-,TGCGCCAGCAGCTTGGCCTTGACAGGAAACACTGAAGCTTTCTTT,CASSLALTGNTEAFF
TRBV19,TRBJ1-5,TRBD1,-,TGTGCCAGTAGTATTGGACAGGGACAGCGACAGCCCCAGCATTTT,CASSIGQGQRQPQHF
TRBV6-5,TRBJ1-2,-,-,TGTGCCAGCAGTTACTCGCCCCAGGGCGGCGGCTACACCTTC,CASSYSPQGGGYTF
TRBV7-8,TRBJ2-7,TRBD1,-,TGTGCCAGCAGCTTTGCCGGGACAGAATACGAGCAGTACTTC,CASSFAGTEYEQYF
TRBV28,TRBJ2-7,-,-,TGTGCCAGCACCGAAGGGGGAAGGGGCTGGGAGCAGTACTTC,CASTEGGRGWEQYF
TRBV30,TRBJ1-2,TRBD1,-,TGTGCCTGGGGACCCCCACAGGGGCTTAGTGGCTACACCTTC,CAWGPPQGLSGYTF
TRBV7-2,TRBJ2-7,-,once,TGTGCCAGCAGCTTAAGAGTTAGAGCAGGGGCTAACGAGCAGTACTTC,CASSLRVRAGANEQYF
TRBV6-1,TRBJ2-7,TRBD1,-,TGTGCCAGCAGTGAAATAGGGGACAGGGGCCTTAGCGAGCAGTACTTC,CASSEIGDRGLSEQYF
TRBV5-1,TRBJ2-7,TRBD2,-,TGCGCCAGCAGCTCGTCTAGCGGGGGGACCTACGAGCAGTACTTC,CASSSSSGGTYEQYF
TRBV5-1,TRBJ1-2,-,-,TGCGCCAGCAGCTTGGAGGGAGGGCAAGGCTACACCTTC,CASSLEGGQGYTF
TRBV7-8,TRBJ2-7,TRBD2,-,TGTGCCAGCAGCTTACAGACTAGCGGGAGCTACGAGCAGTACTTC,CASSLQTSGSYEQYF
TRBV2,TRBJ2-2,-,few,TGTGCCAGCAGTCCAAGCGAGCCTGGCACCGGGGAGCTGTTTTTT,CASSPSEPGTGELFF
TRBV30,TRBJ1-3,-,-,TGTGCCTGGATCCCAAAAGGGCAGGCATATTTT,CAWIPKGQAYF
TRBV5-1,TRBJ2-1,TRBD2,-,TGCGCCAGCAGCTTCGGACTAGCGGGAGGAGATGAGCAGTTCTTC,CASSFGLAGGDEQFF
TRBV6-1,TRBJ2-5,-,-,TGTGCCAGCAGTTCCCTGGCGACTCTCCAAGAGACCCAGTACTTC,CASSSLATLQETQYF
TRBV7-8,TRBJ2-7,-,few,TGTGCCAGCGATGGCGGAAACTCCTACGAGCAGTACTTC,CASDGGNSYEQYF
TRBV19,TRBJ1-5,-,-,TGTGCCAGTAGCTACCAGGTCTCCACGGGATCGCGGCCCCAGCATTTT,CASSYQVSTGSRPQHF
TRBV14,TRBJ2-5,-,once,TGTGCCAGCAGCCAAGGTTCAGAGACCCAGTACTTC,CASSQGSETQYF
TRBV28,TRBJ2-7,TRBD2,-,TGTGCCAGCAGCCCCCCGCTAGCGGGAGACTACGAGCAGTACTTC,CASSPPLAGDYEQYF
TRBV10-3,TRBJ1-5,-,-,TGTGCCATCAGTGACTTCGATGGACAGACTTCCCGTGGGTATAGCAATCAGCCCCAGCATTTT,CAISDFDGQTSRGYSNQPQHF
TRBV9,TRBJ1-1,TRBD1,once,TGTGCCAGCAGCACACAGGGGGGAACTGAAGCTTTCTTT,CASSTQGGTEAFF
TRBV9,TRBJ1-5,-,-,TGTGCCAGCAGCGTAGAAAGTGGACAGCCCCAGCATTTT,CASSVESGQPQHF
TRBV5-4,TRBJ2-7,TRBD2,-,TGTGCCAGCAGCTTGGAACTAGCGGGCGGCTCCTACGAGCAGTACTTC,CASSLELAGGSYEQYF
TRBV29-1,TRBJ2-7,-,-,TGCAGCGGAGGGGGATACAGGTACGGCGAGCAGTACTTC,CSGGGYRYGEQYF
TRBV10-3,TRBJ2-1,-,few,TGTGCCATCAGTGAGTCGAGCGGCGGGATGTCTAATGAGCAGTTCTTC,CAISESSGGMSNEQFF